One and the same sample provided the 7 T cell receptor beta chains below, sequenced in a study of OX40 agonist ivuxolimab in advanced cancers. Sequencing used immunoSEQ multiplex PCR; TCRdb keeps in-frame clones, though not all of them. The table lists tens of thousands of clones, approximately 81% of them singletons. The material was CD4+ or CD8+ T cells sorted from blood, obtained in a trial of the OX40 agonist ivuxolimab. Every receptor here comes from an adult with an advanced solid tumor such as melanoma, head and neck, liver or kidney cancer.

This clone was recorded once. CDR3 loop: CASSAGQGWETQYF. The CDR3 DNA reads TGTGCCAGCAGTGCAGGACAGGGGTGGGAGACCCAGTACTTC. The J gene is TRBJ2-5, the V gene TRBV6-1, with 9 bases aligning to TRBD1. CDR1 is MNHNS and CDR2 is SASEGT in the germline V gene. The CDR3 runs to 14 residues. V lost 4 bases and J lost 5; bases outside the gene matches: 5.

This chain joins TRBV29-1 and TRBJ2-7; TRBD1 or TRBD2 may be the D gene (6 bases each). Germline values: CDR1 SQVTM, CDR2 ANQGSEA. CDR3 size: 14 residues. Trimming shortened V by 4 bases and J by 6 bases, and 19 bases separated the two germline ends. The CDR3 bases are TGCAGCGTTGGGGGGGCAGGGAAGGTAGGCGAGCAGTACTTC. It encodes CSVGGAGKVGEQYF.

This clone occurred a few times. The chain links TRBV7-9 to TRBJ2-5, with 10 bases fitting TRBD2. The CDR3 consists of 15 residues. V was clipped by 11 bases and J by 2 bases; unmatched bases: 11. Germline CDR1 SEHNR, CDR2 FQNEAQ (reference sequence). CDR3 residues: CAWAPASGSQETQYF. CDR3 coding DNA: TGTGCCTGGGCCCCCGCTAGCGGGAGTCAAGAGACCCAGTACTTC.

The chain recombines TRBV6-5 with TRBJ1-4; tentatively, D is TRBD1 (5 bases). CDR1 MNHEY and CDR2 SVGAGI come from the germline V gene. V was pared by 0 bases and J by 8 bases, with 16 bases between. This CDR3 spans 16 amino acids. CDR3 DNA sequence: TGTGCCAGCAGTTACTCCAAGGGGAGGGCAGGAGAAAAACTGTTTTTT. Protein: CASSYSKGRAGEKLFF.

This clone has only a few counts. This sequence joins TRBV27 and TRBJ2-1; TRBD2 matches at 10 bases. This CDR3 is built from 17 residues. J lost 1 base, V lost 4 bases, and 7 bases had no gene match. CDR1 and CDR2 from the germline V gene are MNHEY and SMNVEV (reference sequence). CDR3: CASSWVSGGRSYNEQFF. The CDR3 nucleotides are TGTGCCAGCAGTTGGGTTAGCGGGGGGCGGTCCTACAATGAGCAGTTCTTC.

V usage is TRBV9 and J usage is TRBJ2-5; no reliable D call. The DNA end favors TRBJ2-7, so the J call may be wrong. CDR3 size: 13 residues. CDR1 SGDLS and CDR2 YYNGEE come from the germline V gene. As DNA, the CDR3 is TGTGCCAGCAGCGTAGCTACAAGTTCCGAGCAGTACTTC. This translates into CASSVATSSEQYF.

This clone was detected only a few times. The rearrangement links TRBV6-6 to TRBJ1-1; D unresolved. The germline CDR1 and CDR2 sequences are MNHNY and SVGAGI (reference sequence). The CDR3 has 13 residues. Trimming removed 5 bases at V and 6 bases at J, with 13 bases between. The CDR3 DNA sequence: TGTGCCAGCAGTGTTGGGGTAGCGTCTGAAGCTTTCTTT. It codes for CASSVGVASEAFF.